The next 13 T cell receptor beta chains were all read from a single sample in a study of blood T cell repertoires in COVID-19. Data came from immunoSEQ multiplex PCR; TCRdb stores just in-frame clones and leaves some out. This table holds 20,000 to 25,000 clones, approximately 80% found once. The sample consisted of peripheral blood. All receptors come from an elderly man with active or convalescent COVID-19.

The chain joins TRBV30 to TRBJ2-7, with D perhaps matching TRBD1 (5 bases). Trimming removed 2 bases from V and 2 bases from J, with 10 bases in between. This CDR3 contains 13 residues. Germline CDR1 is GTSNPN and CDR2 is SVGIG (reference sequence). CDR3 sequence (DNA): TGTGCCTGGAGTCTGACAGTAACCTACGAGCAGTACTTC. This codes for CAWSLTVTYEQYF.

The chain has TRBV4-1 and TRBJ2-1; 9 bases align to TRBD2. J lost 6 bases, V lost 3 bases, and 3 bases had no gene match. Germline assignment: CDR1 MGHRA and CDR2 YSYEKL. The CDR3 spans 14 residues. The CDR3 loop is CASSHPGLANEQFF. The CDR3 DNA reads as TGCGCCAGCAGCCACCCGGGACTAGCCAATGAGCAGTTCTTC.

The chain carries TRBV15 and TRBJ2-3; 7 bases agree with TRBD2. Germline lookup yields CDR1 LNHNV and CDR2 YYDKDF (reference sequence). J lost 0 bases, V lost 3 bases, and 6 bases had no gene match. The CDR3 sequence is 16 residues long. CDR3 in DNA: TGTGCCACCAGCAGGAATCTAGCGGTTAGCACAGATACGCAGTATTTT. It translates to CATSRNLAVSTDTQYF. Full variable domain (missing parts from reference TRBV15 and TRBJ2-3): DAMVIQNPRYQVTQFGKPVTLSCSQTLNHNVMYWYQQKSSQAPKLLFHYYDKDFNNEADTPDNFQSRRPNTSFCFLDIRSPGLGDTAMYLCATSRNLAVSTDTQYFGPGTRLTVL.

The V and J genes are TRBV18 and TRBJ2-5; 7 nucleotides align to TRBD1. The CDR3 is 14 amino acids. J lost 1 base, V lost 3 bases, and 2 bases had no gene match. Germline V gene lookup returns CDR1 KGHSH and CDR2 LQKENI. The CDR3 is CASSPGTAQETQYF. The CDR3 DNA follows: TGTGCCAGCTCACCGGGGACAGCCCAAGAGACCCAGTACTTC.

J is TRBJ2-3 and V is TRBV10-3, with 8 bases matching TRBD1. The CDR3 covers 15 residues. CDR1 and CDR2 from the germline V gene are ENHRY and SYGVKD. The V segment lost 5 bases and the J segment 0 bases; nucleotides outside the gene matches: 4. CDR3 coding DNA: TGTGCCATCAGTCGACAGGGGTCAAGCACAGATACGCAGTATTTT. The encoded protein is CAISRQGSSTDTQYF.

The CDR3 is CASIPSGVNSPLHF. As DNA, the CDR3 is TGTGCCAGCATCCCCAGCGGAGTAAATTCACCCCTCCACTTT. The chain recombines TRBV2 with TRBJ1-6, with D unresolved. The CDR3 has 14 amino acids. CDR1 is SNHLY, CDR2 FYNNEI, per germline. The V end was cut by 7 bases, the J end by 7 bases, with 14 bases between.

The chain links TRBV6-4 to TRBJ2-3; 8 nucleotides match TRBD2. CDR1 and CDR2 (germline): MRHNA, SNTAGT. CDR3 length: 16 residues. The V gene end was trimmed by 3 bases and the J gene end by 10 bases; junction bases not matched to a gene: 15. The CDR3 DNA reads as TGTGCCAGCAGTGAAATTGGGGCGGGAGGACCAGGAGCGCAGTATTTT. Translating it yields CASSEIGAGGPGAQYF.

The rearrangement links TRBV12-3 or TRBV12-4 to TRBJ2-7; maybe TRBD1 (6 bases). Trimming stripped 6 bases from V and 6 bases from J, with 12 bases between. This CDR3 spans 12 amino acids. The CDR3 region is CASSHRVREQYF. In nucleotides, the CDR3 is TGTGCCAGCAGCCACAGGGTTCGCGAGCAGTACTTC.

The CDR3 DNA follows: TGCGCCAGCAGTGATCGTGGGGCAGGGATACTGAACACTGAAGCTTTCTTT. It specifies CASSDRGAGILNTEAFF. The rearrangement links TRBV10-2 to TRBJ1-1, with D maybe TRBD1 (5 bases). The CDR3 extends over 17 amino acids. Germline V gives CDR1 WSHSY, CDR2 SAAADI. Trimming took 3 bases from V and 0 from J, leaving 17 bases between them.

The chain combines TRBV4-2 with TRBJ2-1; 12 bases map to TRBD2. The CDR3 covers 17 residues. Trimming cost V 1 base and J 10 bases; bases outside gene matches: 11. Germline CDR1 reads LGHNA; CDR2 reads YNFKEQ. The CDR3 loop is CASSQGRRTSGKREQFF. DNA for the CDR3: TGTGCCAGCAGCCAAGGCAGGCGGACTAGCGGGAAAAGGGAGCAGTTCTTC.

This clone has just one count. The chain combines TRBV12-3 or TRBV12-4 with TRBJ2-4; D gene uncertain. CDR3 length: 13 amino acids. Trimming removed 3 bases at V and 10 bases at J, with 13 bases between. The CDR3 protein is CASSFLAEEIQYF. The CDR3 DNA follows: TGTGCCAGCAGTTTCCTCGCCGAGGAGATTCAGTACTTC.

V and J are TRBV5-5 and TRBJ2-1; 12 bases are shared with TRBD1. V shed 4 bases, J shed 7 bases, and the junction held 6 bases outside the gene matches. Germline V gives CDR1 SGHKS, CDR2 YYEKEE (reference sequence). The CDR3 is made up of 15 amino acids. The CDR3 reads CASSPGTGGSNEQFF. The DNA of the CDR3 is TGTGCCAGCAGCCCCGGGACAGGGGGCTCGAATGAGCAGTTCTTC. The full variable domain, completed using reference TRBV5-5 and TRBJ2-1, is DAGVTQSPTHLIKTRGQQVTLRCSPISGHKSVSWYQQVLGQGPQFIFQYYEKEERGRGNFPDRFSARQFPNYSSELNVNALLLGDSALYLCASSPGTGGSNEQFFGPGTRLTVL.

This clone is classed as medium-sized. This chain uses TRBV9 with TRBJ1-6; D is uncertain. The V gene's germline CDR1 is SGDLS and CDR2 YYNGEE. The CDR3 is 15 amino acids. The ends were cut back, 0 bases at V and 10 bases at J, with 14 bases in the middle. CDR3 nucleotides: TGTGCCAGCAGCGTAGGGACCCGAAGGGAGTCACCCCTCCACTTT. Translated: CASSVGTRRESPLHF.